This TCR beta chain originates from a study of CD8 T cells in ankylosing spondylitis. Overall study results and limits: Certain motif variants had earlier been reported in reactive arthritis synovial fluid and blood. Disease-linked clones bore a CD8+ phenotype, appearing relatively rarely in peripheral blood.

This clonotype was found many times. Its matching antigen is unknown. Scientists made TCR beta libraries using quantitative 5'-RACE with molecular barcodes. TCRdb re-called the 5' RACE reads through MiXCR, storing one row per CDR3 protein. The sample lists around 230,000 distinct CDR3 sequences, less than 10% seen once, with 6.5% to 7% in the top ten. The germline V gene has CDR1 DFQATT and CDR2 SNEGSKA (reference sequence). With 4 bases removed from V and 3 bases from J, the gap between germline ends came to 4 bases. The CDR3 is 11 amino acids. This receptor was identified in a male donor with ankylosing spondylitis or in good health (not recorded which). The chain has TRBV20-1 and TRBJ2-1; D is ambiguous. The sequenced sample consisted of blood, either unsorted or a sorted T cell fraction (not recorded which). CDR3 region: CSANYYNEQFF. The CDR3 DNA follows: TGCAGTGCTAACTACTACAATGAGCAGTTCTTC.